This T cell receptor beta chain derives from a study of shared clonotypes between healthy human individuals. General study points: Donor scarcity curtailed the genetic and exposure-history diversity represented herein.

In regard to this clone: Its matching antigen is unknown.

Deep-level running was used for the assay. Only in-frame clones appear in the TCRdb table, and some are missing; sequencing was by immunoSEQ multiplex PCR. The table lists some 580,000 clones, 95% to 98% of them singletons. Naive-designated CD8 cells lacked CD45RO, were positively enriched for CCR7, and omitted terminally differentiated effector memory CD45RA+ cells. Every one of the donors was a Caucasian adult that lived in Nashville, Tennessee. The CDR3 has 15 residues. The junction had 6 bases not matched to a gene; V was cut back by 5 bases and J by 3 bases. Germline V CDR1 and CDR2: LNHDA, SQIVND (reference sequence).

Sequenced input: naive CD8+ T cells sorted from blood. This TCR came from a man aged 25-45 years in good health. The rearrangement uses TRBV19 and TRBJ1-4; TRBD1 matches 7 bases. The CDR3 protein is CASSHRDSANEKLFF. The CDR3 bases are TGTGCCAGTAGTCACCGGGACAGTGCTAATGAAAAACTGTTTTTT. The whole variable domain, filled in from reference TRBV19 and TRBJ1-4, reads DGGITQSPKYLFRKEGQNVTLSCEQNLNHDAMYWYRQDPGQGLRLIYYSQIVNDFQKGDIAEGYSVSREKKESFPLTVTSAQKNPTAFYLCASSHRDSANEKLFFGSGTQLSVL.